A single sample gave rise to the 27 T cell receptor beta chains below, sequenced in a study of T-cell reconstitution after alpha-beta-depleted transplantation in children. Unique molecular identifiers were incorporated when the TCRbeta library was constructed. TCRdb fed the PCR reads into MiXCR, producing one record per CDR3 protein. The sample holds approximately 390,000 distinct CDR3 sequences; about a tenth are singletons and the top ten take 4.5% to 6%. Sequenced material: PBMCs from the stem cell graft donor, taken from the stem cell graft. Every receptor here comes from a human donor who donated a stem cell graft to a child with acute myeloid leukemia.

The chain joins TRBV3-1 to TRBJ1-2, with 7 bases lining up with TRBD1. Trimming took 1 base from V and 8 from J; bases not matched to a gene: 13. The CDR3 totals 16 residues. CDR1 and CDR2 (germline): LGHDT, YNNKEL (reference sequence). The CDR3: CASSQVHRGASGGYTF. DNA of the CDR3: TGTGCCAGCAGCCAAGTTCACAGGGGCGCCAGTGGAGGCTACACCTTC.

This clonotype was seen a few times. The rearrangement joins TRBV20-1 to TRBJ2-3; the match to TRBD2 covers 8 bases. The length of the CDR3 is 15 residues. The germline CDR1 and CDR2 sequences are DFQATT and SNEGSKA (reference sequence). The V gene end was trimmed by 2 bases and the J gene end by 2 bases; junction bases not matched to a gene: 6. The CDR3 reads CSARTQTSATDTQYF. As DNA, the CDR3 is TGCAGTGCTAGAACCCAGACTAGCGCCACAGATACGCAGTATTTT.

The chain is built from TRBV7-6 and TRBJ2-3; D is perhaps TRBD1 (6 bases). This CDR3 has 15 amino acids. Germline V gene sequence: CDR1 SGHVS, CDR2 FNYEAQ. Trimming removed 3 bases at V and 7 bases at J, with 17 bases between. CDR3 residues: CASSFSSQGPNTQYF. CDR3 nucleotides: TGTGCCAGCAGCTTTTCATCACAGGGTCCTAATACGCAGTATTTT.

This clonotype was observed many times. V usage is TRBV29-1 and J usage is TRBJ2-3; D may be TRBD1 (6 bases). V was trimmed by 1 base and J by 4 bases, leaving 12 bases between them. CDR3 length: 14 amino acids. Germline-derived CDR1 and CDR2 are SQVTM and ANQGSEA. CDR3 loop: CSVEGAGDADTQYF. The CDR3 DNA is TGCAGCGTTGAAGGGGCAGGGGATGCAGATACGCAGTATTTT.

This clonotype was recorded at least ten times. The gene calls are TRBV3-1 and TRBJ2-1; D is possibly TRBD2 (6 bases). Germline-derived CDR1 and CDR2 are LGHDT and YNNKEL (reference sequence). Trimming pared 6 bases from V and 4 bases from J, leaving 16 bases between. The CDR3 runs 15 residues. The CDR3 DNA follows: TGTGCCAGCAGGCCAGCGGGCCAAAAATACAATGAGCAGTTCTTC. Protein product: CASRPAGQKYNEQFF.

This clonotype was detected only a few times. The chain combines TRBV12-3 or TRBV12-4 with TRBJ2-3; 9 bases map to TRBD1. The CDR3 sequence is 17 residues long. V was pared by 3 bases and J by 1 base, with 8 bases of the junction left unmatched. The CDR3 DNA reads TGTGCCAGCAGTTTTTTGCCCACAGGGGGCGGCACAGATACGCAGTATTTT. Protein: CASSFLPTGGGTDTQYF.

The chain employs TRBV24-1 and TRBJ1-1, with D tentatively TRBD1 (5 bases). This CDR3 is 16 amino acids long. The V gene lost 5 bases and the J gene lost 0 bases, with 15 bases spanning the gap. Germline loops: CDR1 KGHDR, CDR2 SFDVKD. The CDR3 is CATSVRLRGMNTEAFF. CDR3 coding DNA: TGTGCCACCAGTGTAAGGCTGAGGGGAATGAACACTGAAGCTTTCTTT.

The chain links TRBV20-1 to TRBJ1-2; D might be TRBD1 (5 bases). The CDR3 is 13 residues long. Trimming stripped 2 bases from V and 4 bases from J, with 11 bases between. Germline V lookup: CDR1 DFQATT, CDR2 SNEGSKA (reference sequence). The CDR3 coding sequence is TGCAGTGCTAGATCGGGGGAGATCTATGGCTACACCTTC. It yields the protein CSARSGEIYGYTF.

The chain links TRBV29-1 to TRBJ2-2; TRBD2 matches at 8 bases. This CDR3 contains 14 residues. Germline V CDR1 and CDR2: SQVTM, ANQGSEA. V lost 6 bases and J lost 6; bases outside the gene matches: 9. The DNA of the CDR3 is TGCAGCGTCCTCCCGCGGGGGGCCGCCGGGGAGCTGTTTTTT. As protein: CSVLPRGAAGELFF.

This rearrangement joins TRBV20-1 to TRBJ1-5; 9 bases line up with TRBD1. J was trimmed by 3 bases and V by 5 bases; bases with no gene match: 5. The CDR3 is 14 residues long. Germline CDR1 and CDR2: DFQATT and SNEGSKA (reference sequence). This CDR3 reads CSALQGAPNQPQHF. The CDR3 DNA is TGCAGTGCTCTACAGGGGGCGCCCAATCAGCCCCAGCATTTT.

This clonotype was seen more than once but under ten times. J is TRBJ2-7 and V is TRBV7-8; 9 nucleotides line up with TRBD2. Germline loops: CDR1 SGHVS, CDR2 FQNEAQ. The CDR3 consists of 17 residues. V shed 1 base and J 5 bases; nucleotides not matched to a gene: 12. The CDR3 region has the DNA TGTGCCAGCAGCTTAGATAGCGGGGGCCTCCTCCGTAACGAGCAGTACGTC. It encodes CASSLDSGGLLRNEQYV.

The rearrangement uses TRBV11-2 and TRBJ2-7, with 8 bases aligning to TRBD1. V gave up 4 bases and J gave up 4 bases; unmatched junction bases: 9. The germline V gene encodes CDR1 SGHAT and CDR2 FQNNGV. The length of the CDR3 is 15 residues. The CDR3 spells CASSSSDRGPYEQYV. In nucleotides, the CDR3 is TGTGCCAGCAGCTCTAGCGACAGGGGACCTTACGAGCAGTACGTC.

The V gene is TRBV27, the J gene TRBJ2-3; 7 bases are shared with TRBD1. The CDR3 covers 15 residues. CDR1 MNHEY and CDR2 SMNVEV come from the germline V gene (reference sequence). The trim removed 5 bases at V and 3 bases at J, leaving 8 bases unmatched. The CDR3 here is CASSLSSTGTDTQYF. The CDR3, as DNA: TGTGCCAGCAGTCTTAGCTCGACAGGGACAGATACGCAGTATTTT.

This chain connects TRBV11-1 to TRBJ2-3, with a tentative D call TRBD2 (5 bases). Germline V lookup: CDR1 SGHAT, CDR2 FQDESV (reference sequence). Trimming removed 5 bases at V and 0 bases at J, with 24 bases between. This CDR3 is built from 19 residues. The DNA for the CDR3 is TGTGCCAGCAGCCCAATTAGCACTACGTGGGGAGATAGCACAGATACGCAGTATTTT. Translation gives CASSPISTTWGDSTDTQYF. Variable domain in full (rest from reference TRBV11-1 and TRBJ2-3): EAEVAQSPRYKITEKSQAVAFWCDPISGHATLYWYRQILGQGPELLVQFQDESVVDDSQLPKDRFSAERLKGVDSTLKIQPAELGDSAMYLCASSPISTTWGDSTDTQYFGPGTRLTVL.

For the CDR3, the DNA is TGTGCCAGCAGCTTTGATGGGGCGGGGAAGCAGTACTTC. Protein sequence: CASSFDGAGKQYF. This rearrangement joins TRBV13 to TRBJ2-7, with a tentative D call TRBD2 (6 bases). Trimming removed 3 bases from V and 8 bases from J, with 14 bases in between. The CDR3 spans 13 residues. Germline assignment: CDR1 PRHDT and CDR2 FYEKMQ (reference sequence).

The chain has TRBV12-3 or TRBV12-4 and TRBJ2-2, with 10 bases that match TRBD1. CDR3 length: 13 amino acids. V was clipped by 8 bases and J by 8 bases; unmatched bases: 5. CDR3 sequence (DNA): TGTGCCAGCGGACAGGGGGAATGGGGGGAGCTGTTTTTT. This sequence encodes CASGQGEWGELFF.

This clonotype has at least ten counts. V usage is TRBV12-3 or TRBV12-4 and J usage is TRBJ1-1, with 7 bases matching TRBD1. This CDR3 contains 13 residues. J was trimmed by 1 base and V by 6 bases; bases with no gene match: 2. As DNA, the CDR3 is TGTGCCAGCAGGGGGGACAGGAACACTGAAGCTTTCTTT. It is translated as CASRGDRNTEAFF.

This sequence joins TRBV5-1 and TRBJ2-4; D assignment may be TRBD1 or TRBD2 (5 bases each). In germline, CDR1 is SGHRS, CDR2 YFSETQ. V shed 4 bases and J shed 0 bases, with 17 bases lying between them. The CDR3 spans 17 residues. This CDR3 is CASSPGLLSLAKNIQYF. The CDR3 DNA sequence: TGCGCCAGCAGCCCGGGGCTCCTTTCCTTAGCCAAAAACATTCAGTACTTC. Complete variable domain (other parts from reference TRBV5-1 and TRBJ2-4): KAGVTQTPRYLIKTRGQQVTLSCSPISGHRSVSWYQQTPGQGLQFLFEYFSETQRNKGNFPGRFSGRQFSNSRSEMNVSTLELGDSALYLCASSPGLLSLAKNIQYFGAGTRLSVL.

This clonotype has more than one count but fewer than ten. The chain links TRBV5-1 to TRBJ2-1; 8 nucleotides match TRBD2. Germline V gene data show CDR1 as SGHRS and CDR2 as YFSETQ. Trimming took 3 bases from V and 6 from J; bases not matched to a gene: 8. CDR3 length: 15 amino acids. In DNA form, the CDR3 reads TGCGCCAGCAGCTCTAAGCCGGGGGGGAGCAATGAGCAGTTCTTC. Translating it yields CASSSKPGGSNEQFF.

This clonotype was seen at least ten times. V usage is TRBV29-1 and J usage is TRBJ1-2; no definite D call. Germline V gene data show CDR1 as SQVTM and CDR2 as ANQGSEA. This CDR3 contains 14 residues. The V gene lost 6 bases and the J gene lost 0 bases, with 14 bases spanning the gap. The CDR3 DNA sequence: TGCAGCGTGGAACAACAGCCGTCTAACTATGGCTACACCTTC. This codes for CSVEQQPSNYGYTF.

Only a few counts were recorded for this clonotype. This chain connects TRBV14 to TRBJ2-7; D call uncertain. Trimming shortened V by 7 bases and J by 3 bases, and 13 bases separated the two germline ends. Germline lookup yields CDR1 SGHDN and CDR2 FVKESK. This CDR3 contains 13 residues. CDR3 region: CASIRPGHYEQYV. CDR3 DNA sequence: TGTGCCAGCATACGACCTGGGCACTACGAGCAGTACGTC.

The chain is built from TRBV6-2 or TRBV6-3 and TRBJ1-1; D possibly corresponds to TRBD1 (5 bases). Germline V lookup: CDR1 MNHEY, CDR2 SVGEGT. The V end lost 7 bases, the J end lost 7 bases, and 16 bases lay between the germline ends. The CDR3 is 13 residues long. The CDR3 DNA is TGTGCCAGCAATTCGCCAGGGTTGGTTGAAGCTTTCTTT. Its protein is CASNSPGLVEAFF.

There are many counts of this clonotype. The V gene is TRBV7-2, the J gene TRBJ2-3; 14 bases are a match to TRBD2. Germline assignment: CDR1 SGHTA and CDR2 FQGNSA. The length of the CDR3 is 15 residues. V lost 5 bases and J lost 14; bases outside the gene matches: 12. DNA for the CDR3: TGTGCCAGCAGCGAACGGACTAGCGGGAGGCTGTCCTTGTATTTT. It translates to CASSERTSGRLSLYF.

This clonotype was observed a handful of times. This chain joins TRBV20-1 and TRBJ2-1, with 7 bases lining up with TRBD1. This CDR3 contains 14 residues. Germline V gene data show CDR1 as DFQATT and CDR2 as SNEGSKA (reference sequence). V gave up 3 bases and J gave up 3 bases; unmatched junction bases: 5. CDR3 sequence reads: CSASDRDSYNEQFF. CDR3 DNA: TGCAGTGCTAGCGACCGGGACAGCTACAATGAGCAGTTCTTC.

This clonotype was counted a few times. The chain recombines TRBV18 with TRBJ2-7, with no clear D. CDR1 is KGHSH and CDR2 is LQKENI in the germline V gene. The CDR3 contains 12 residues. V was trimmed by 1 base and J by 3 bases, leaving 4 bases between them. The CDR3 loop is CASSPQDYEQYF. DNA for the CDR3: TGTGCCAGCTCACCACAGGACTACGAGCAGTACTTC.

The rearrangement links TRBV5-1 to TRBJ2-5, with D perhaps matching TRBD1 (5 bases). This CDR3 is 13 amino acids long. Germline V CDR1 and CDR2: SGHRS, YFSETQ. V lost 7 bases, J lost 5 bases, and 15 bases lay in between. CDR3 sequence (DNA): TGCGCCAGCGGAAAGGGGTCAGGGGAGACCCAGTACTTC. It yields the protein CASGKGSGETQYF.

This chain joins TRBV5-1 and TRBJ2-3; TRBD2 agrees at 7 bases. With V trimmed by 4 bases and J by 4 bases, 9 bases remained unmatched. CDR1 and CDR2 (germline): SGHRS, YFSETQ. CDR3 length: 15 amino acids. CDR3 in DNA: TGCGCCAGCAGCCTCCCTGGTGCGGGGGCAGATACGCAGTATTTT. Residues: CASSLPGAGADTQYF. The whole variable domain, remainder taken from reference TRBV5-1 and TRBJ2-3, is KAGVTQTPRYLIKTRGQQVTLSCSPISGHRSVSWYQQTPGQGLQFLFEYFSETQRNKGNFPGRFSGRQFSNSRSEMNVSTLELGDSALYLCASSLPGAGADTQYFGPGTRLTVL.